These 24 T cell receptor beta chains were sequenced from one sample in a study of technical replicates of blood from a few donors. TCRdb's table, derived via immunoSEQ multiplex PCR, lists solely in-frame clones and lacks some. This table has roughly 80,000 clones, 90% to 95% appearing once. Sequencing was done on a sample of T cells isolated from PBMCs. The receptors here all came from a human donor in good health.

This rearrangement joins TRBV6-5 to TRBJ1-5; 8 bases match TRBD1. Germline CDR1 and CDR2: MNHEY and SVGAGI. After removal of 5 bases from V and 5 bases from J, the junction contained 5 bases not matched to a gene. This CDR3 is 14 amino acids long. CDR3 nucleotides: TGTGCCAGCAGTCTAGGACAGGGCCATCAGCCCCAGCATTTT. As protein: CASSLGQGHQPQHF.

The V gene is TRBV19, the J gene TRBJ1-6, with D perhaps matching TRBD1 (5 bases). This CDR3 spans 14 amino acids. Trimming shortened V by 5 bases and J by 6 bases, and 11 bases separated the two germline ends. Per the germline V gene, CDR1 is LNHDA and CDR2 is SQIVND (reference sequence). CDR3 sequence: CASSVKGINSPLHF. The DNA for the CDR3 is TGTGCCAGTAGTGTCAAGGGGATTAATTCACCCCTCCACTTT.

J is TRBJ1-5 and V is TRBV27; no firm D call. CDR1 is MNHEY, CDR2 SMNVEV, per germline (reference sequence). The V gene lost 1 base and the J gene lost 4 bases, with 8 bases spanning the gap. The CDR3 has 14 residues. CDR3 in amino acids: CASSLWGGNQPQHF. The CDR3 DNA reads as TGTGCCAGCAGTTTATGGGGAGGTAATCAGCCCCAGCATTTT.

The rearrangement joins TRBV28 to TRBJ2-7, with TRBD2 matching 8 bases. Unmatched junction bases numbered 10, after V lost 11 bases and J lost 4 bases. The CDR3 is 13 amino acids. CDR1 is MDHEN and CDR2 is SYDVKM in the germline V gene. CDR3 sequence (DNA): TGTGCCGCCGGGGGGGAGAGAGGTTACGAGCAGTACTTC. Encoded protein: CAAGGERGYEQYF.

The rearrangement joins TRBV6-5 to TRBJ2-7; D is ambiguous. Trimming took 8 bases from V and 6 from J, leaving 23 bases between them. The CDR3 has 15 amino acids. Per the germline V gene, CDR1 is MNHEY and CDR2 is SVGAGI. This CDR3 is CASPWICDFGSEQYF. In nucleotides, the CDR3 is TGTGCCAGCCCCTGGATTTGCGACTTCGGTAGCGAGCAGTACTTC.

Only one count was recorded for this clone. This rearrangement joins TRBV18 to TRBJ1-1; 9 nucleotides match TRBD1. The trim removed 3 bases at V and 6 bases at J, leaving 11 bases unmatched. This CDR3 contains 16 residues. Germline V gene data show CDR1 as KGHSH and CDR2 as LQKENI. The CDR3 DNA sequence: TGTGCCAGCTCACCCCGGATCGGGGACAGGGACTCTGAAGCTTTCTTT. Protein product: CASSPRIGDRDSEAFF.

The rearrangement joins TRBV7-9 to TRBJ1-1; possibly TRBD1 for D (5 bases). Germline CDR1 reads SEHNR; CDR2 reads FQNEAQ (reference sequence). Trimming removed 2 bases from V and 6 bases from J, with 10 bases in between. There are 13 residues in the CDR3. The CDR3, as DNA: TGTGCCAGCAGCTTACCAGGGAATCCTGAAGCTTTCTTT. It encodes CASSLPGNPEAFF.

V is TRBV19 and J is TRBJ1-4, with D uncertain. The CDR3 extends over 14 amino acids. Germline V gene data show CDR1 as LNHDA and CDR2 as SQIVND (reference sequence). V was trimmed by 3 bases and J by 7 bases, leaving 12 bases between them. This chain's CDR3 is CASSIHGMIEKLFF. The CDR3 nucleotides read TGTGCCAGTAGTATCCACGGGATGATTGAAAAACTGTTTTTT.

This chain joins TRBV27 and TRBJ2-3; 10 bases align to TRBD2. The germline gives CDR1 MNHEY, CDR2 SMNVEV (reference sequence). The CDR3 contains 16 residues. Trimming took 6 bases from V and 3 from J; bases not matched to a gene: 9. CDR3 loop: CASSYLLAGETDTQYF. Written as DNA, the CDR3 is TGTGCCAGCAGCTACCTCCTAGCGGGAGAAACAGATACGCAGTATTTT.

V and J are TRBV14 and TRBJ2-7; 8 nucleotides align to TRBD2. The CDR3 is made up of 20 amino acids. Germline lookup yields CDR1 SGHDN and CDR2 FVKESK. J gave up 0 bases and V 0 bases, and 16 bases lay outside the gene matches. The CDR3 DNA reads TGTGCCAGCAGCCAAGATCCCGGTTTGCGGGGGGCGCCCGGCTCCTACGAGCAGTACTTC. It translates to CASSQDPGLRGAPGSYEQYF.

Concerning this clone: An end of the junction differs from the germline gene, which may be a read error. The chain combines TRBV28 with TRBJ1-1, with TRBD1 matching 9 bases. CDR3 length: 11 amino acids. From germline, CDR1 is MDHEN and CDR2 SYDVKM. The CDR3 DNA is TGTGCCAGCAGACTCGGACAGGGGACGCTCTTT. Its protein is CASRLGQGTLF.

The rearrangement joins TRBV28 to TRBJ2-1; TRBD2 matches at 9 bases. The length of the CDR3 is 16 residues. V dropped 6 bases and J dropped 5; count of bases not matched to a gene: 11. The V gene's germline CDR1 is MDHEN and CDR2 SYDVKM. The CDR3, as DNA: TGTGCCAGCAGACCGTCGGGCGGGAGGGCCCACAATGAGCAGTTCTTC. Its protein is CASRPSGGRAHNEQFF.

V gene TRBV13 combines with J gene TRBJ2-7, with 9 bases that match TRBD1. The trim removed 5 bases at V and 5 bases at J, leaving 10 bases unmatched. Germline V lookup: CDR1 PRHDT, CDR2 FYEKMQ (reference sequence). The CDR3 covers 15 residues. CDR3 in DNA: TGTGCCAGCAGCCTGGGACAGGGTATAGTCCACGAGCAGTACTTC. Protein sequence: CASSLGQGIVHEQYF.

This clone was recorded only once. This chain uses TRBV28 with TRBJ1-5; D is unclear. Germline V CDR1 and CDR2: MDHEN, SYDVKM. This CDR3 contains 14 residues. With 3 bases removed from V and 4 bases from J, the gap between germline ends came to 10 bases. CDR3 nucleotide sequence: TGTGCCAGCAGTTTGCCCCCTATAAATCAGCCCCAGCATTTT. Translated: CASSLPPINQPQHF.

This clone has only a few counts. V gene TRBV9 combines with J gene TRBJ1-5, with a tentative D call TRBD1 (5 bases). The CDR3 length is 17 residues. Germline CDR1 and CDR2: SGDLS and YYNGEE. V shed 0 bases and J shed 0 bases, with 13 bases lying between them. CDR3 loop: CASSVGGGTYSNQPQHF. CDR3 bases: TGTGCCAGCAGCGTAGGCGGAGGGACTTATAGCAATCAGCCCCAGCATTTT.

The gene calls are TRBV7-6 and TRBJ2-1, with 7 bases matching TRBD1. Germline CDR1 and CDR2: SGHVS and FNYEAQ. The V gene end was trimmed by 4 bases and the J gene end by 7 bases; junction bases not matched to a gene: 10. The CDR3 has 15 amino acids. CDR3 loop: CASSSLTTGSNEQFF. CDR3 coding DNA: TGTGCCAGCAGCTCTCTAACGACAGGGTCGAATGAGCAGTTCTTC.

The gene calls are TRBV18 and TRBJ2-1, with 8 bases fitting TRBD2. The V and J ends lost 5 bases and 4 bases, in that order; junction bases with no gene match: 19. Germline CDR1 and CDR2: KGHSH and LQKENI. The CDR3 is made up of 19 amino acids. CDR3 coding DNA: TGTGCCAGCTCAACCACTCGGGAGGGCCAAAGACTGCTATACAATGAGCAGTTCTTC. Translated: CASSTTREGQRLLYNEQFF.

This clone was found once. The rearrangement links TRBV2 to TRBJ2-3, with D tentatively TRBD2 (6 bases). This CDR3 contains 13 residues. CDR1 is SNHLY, CDR2 FYNNEI, per germline. V lost 9 bases and J lost 1, with 11 bases in between. This CDR3 reads CASERERTDTQYF. In DNA form, the CDR3 reads TGTGCCAGTGAACGGGAGCGCACAGATACGCAGTATTTT.

Here the CDR3 reads CASTDRGPIYNEQFF. The CDR3 DNA reads as TGTGCCAGCACTGACAGGGGGCCCATCTACAATGAGCAGTTCTTC. The gene calls are TRBV11-2 and TRBJ2-1; 10 nucleotides align to TRBD1. The germline gives CDR1 SGHAT, CDR2 FQNNGV. The CDR3 is 15 residues long. V lost 7 bases, J lost 3 bases, and 6 bases stayed unmatched.

This chain links TRBV1 with TRBJ2-5; no check of the table's D call, TRBD2, against the DNA was made. TRBV1 is an annotated pseudogene. The CDR3 has 18 residues. The CDR3: CTSSQDYGTSGEQETQYF. CDR3 nucleotides: TGCACCAGCAGCCAAGATTATGGAACTAGCGGGGAGCAAGAGACCCAGTACTTC.

V and J are TRBV2 and TRBJ2-7, with 7 bases lining up with TRBD2. Trimming cost V 6 bases and J 6 bases; bases outside gene matches: 14. Germline values: CDR1 SNHLY, CDR2 FYNNEI. CDR3 size: 15 residues. The CDR3 nucleotides read TGTGCCAGCAGATCCCGTTTGGGAGGGGCGGCCGAGCAGTACTTC. Residues: CASRSRLGGAAEQYF.

The chain carries TRBV5-1 and TRBJ2-2; 8 bases are shared with TRBD1. The junction had 8 bases not matched to a gene; V was cut back by 1 base and J by 6 bases. Germline values: CDR1 SGHRS, CDR2 YFSETQ. CDR3 length: 16 residues. In nucleotides, the CDR3 is TGCGCCAGCAGCTTGAAGCTACAGGGGGGATCCGGGGAGCTGTTTTTT. Protein sequence: CASSLKLQGGSGELFF. Looking up the rest from reference TRBV5-1 and TRBJ2-2 gives the full variable domain: KAGVTQTPRYLIKTRGQQVTLSCSPISGHRSVSWYQQTPGQGLQFLFEYFSETQRNKGNFPGRFSGRQFSNSRSEMNVSTLELGDSALYLCASSLKLQGGSGELFFGEGSRLTVL.

V gene TRBV10-3 combines with J gene TRBJ2-2; 8 bases match TRBD1. The CDR3 sequence is 17 residues long. The V and J ends lost 0 bases and 0 bases, in that order; junction bases with no gene match: 3. Germline V gives CDR1 ENHRY, CDR2 SYGVKD. CDR3 sequence: CAISESGQGSNTGELFF. The CDR3 bases are TGTGCCATCAGTGAGTCCGGACAGGGATCGAACACCGGGGAGCTGTTTTTT.

V and J are TRBV5-1 and TRBJ2-5; D possibly corresponds to TRBD1 (6 bases). Trimming stripped 4 bases from V and 0 bases from J, with 19 bases between. Germline CDR1 SGHRS, CDR2 YFSETQ. This CDR3 is 17 amino acids long. The CDR3 region has the DNA TGCGCCAGCAGCAAAGCCCCTCGTGGGGACAACCAAGAGACCCAGTACTTC. This gives the protein CASSKAPRGDNQETQYF.